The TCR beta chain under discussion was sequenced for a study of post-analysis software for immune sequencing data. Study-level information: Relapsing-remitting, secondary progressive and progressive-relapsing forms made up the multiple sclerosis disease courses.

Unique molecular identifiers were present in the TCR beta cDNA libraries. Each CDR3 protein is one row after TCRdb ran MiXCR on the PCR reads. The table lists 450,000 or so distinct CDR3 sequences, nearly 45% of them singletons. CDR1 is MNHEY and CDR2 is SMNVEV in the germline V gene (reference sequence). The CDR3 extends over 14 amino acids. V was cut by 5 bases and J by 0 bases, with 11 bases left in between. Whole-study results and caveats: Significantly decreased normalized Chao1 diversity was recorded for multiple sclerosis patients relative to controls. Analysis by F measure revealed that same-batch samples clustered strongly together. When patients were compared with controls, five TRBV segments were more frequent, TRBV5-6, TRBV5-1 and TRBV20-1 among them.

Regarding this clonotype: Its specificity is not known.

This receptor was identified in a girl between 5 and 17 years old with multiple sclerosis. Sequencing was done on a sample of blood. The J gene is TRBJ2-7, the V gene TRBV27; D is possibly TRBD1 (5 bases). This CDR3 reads CASSAPDSSYEQYF. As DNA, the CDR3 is TGTGCCAGCAGTGCCCCCGACAGCTCCTACGAGCAGTACTTC.